Sequencing of this TCR beta chain was carried out in a study of blood T cell repertoires in COVID-19. On the study more broadly: Collection of acute and convalescent COVID-19 samples took place in the United States, Italy and Spain. The analysed material was cDNA or gDNA that came from T cells, B-cell-depleted T cells, or PBMCs.

CDR1 SGDLS and CDR2 YYNGEE come from the germline V gene. With 0 bases clipped from V and 2 bases from J, the junction kept 3 bases outside the gene matches. The length of the CDR3 is 16 residues. Generated by immunoSEQ multiplex PCR, the TCRdb table keeps only in-frame clones and is missing some. Altogether under 250,000 clones are present, 80% to 90% being singletons, with the ten largest covering roughly 3%. Participant ages covered roughly 18 to 89 years across 24 US areas. The sequencing input was PBMCs or T cells enriched from blood (not recorded which). The TCR originated in a woman between 35 and 50 years old who had been exposed to COVID-19. V gene TRBV9 combines with J gene TRBJ2-1, with 9 bases that match TRBD1. CDR3 bases: TGTGCCAGCAGCGTAGGGGGACAGGGACCCTACAATGAGCAGTTCTTC. Encoded protein: CASSVGGQGPYNEQFF.